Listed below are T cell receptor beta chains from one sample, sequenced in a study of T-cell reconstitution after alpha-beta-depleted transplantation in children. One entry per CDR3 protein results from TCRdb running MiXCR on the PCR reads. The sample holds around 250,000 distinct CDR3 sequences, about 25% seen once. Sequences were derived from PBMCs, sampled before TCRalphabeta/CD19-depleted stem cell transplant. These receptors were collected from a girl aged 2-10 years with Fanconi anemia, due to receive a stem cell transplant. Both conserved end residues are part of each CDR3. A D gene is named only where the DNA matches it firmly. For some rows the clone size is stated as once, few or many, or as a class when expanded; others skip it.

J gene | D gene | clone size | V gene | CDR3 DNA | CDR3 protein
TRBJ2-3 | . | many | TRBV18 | TGTGCCAGCTCCCCCTTGGGCCCAACCTCTCCAGATACGCAGTATTTT | CASSPLGPTSPDTQYF
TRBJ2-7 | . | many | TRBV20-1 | TGCAGTGCTAGAGATTTGCGAGTCGGGGGCGAGCAGTACTTC | CSARDLRVGGEQYF
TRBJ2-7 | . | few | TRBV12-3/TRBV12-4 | TGTGCCAGCAGTTTGGGGGGACAGAAGTACGAGCAGTACTTC | CASSLGGQKYEQYF
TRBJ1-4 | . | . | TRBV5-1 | TGCGCCAGCAGTCATACCGGGGTAGGGGAGGAAAAACTGTTTTTT | CASSHTGVGEEKLFF
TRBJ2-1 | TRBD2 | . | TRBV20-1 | TGCTGTGCTAGAGACCTCACTAGCGGTTGGGGGGATGAGCAGTTCTTC | CCARDLTSGWGDEQFF
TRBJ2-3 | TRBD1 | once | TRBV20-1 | TGCAGTGCTAGCAGGGGGCCTAGCACAGATACGCAGTATTTT | CSASRGPSTDTQYF
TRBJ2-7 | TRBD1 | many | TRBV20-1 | TGCAGTGCTAGTCTGGTCAGGGGGACCTACGAGCAGTACTTC | CSASLVRGTYEQYF
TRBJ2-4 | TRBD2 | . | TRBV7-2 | TGTGCCAGCAGCTTAGATTCGGCTAGCGGAAACATTCAGTACTTC | CASSLDSASGNIQYF
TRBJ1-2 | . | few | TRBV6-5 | TGTGCCAGCAGATCCCCGTTCTGGGGCTACACCTTC | CASRSPFWGYTF
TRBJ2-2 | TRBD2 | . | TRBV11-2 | TGTGCCAGCAGCCTCGGACTAGCGGGATCGGGCACCGGGGAGCTGTTTTTT | CASSLGLAGSGTGELFF
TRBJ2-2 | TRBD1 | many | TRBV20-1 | TGCAGTGCTAGTTCCGGACAGGGGGTTTTCACCGGGGAGCTGTTTTTT | CSASSGQGVFTGELFF
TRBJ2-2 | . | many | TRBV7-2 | TGTGCCAGCAGCCCTGACAGGCGAAACACCGGGGAGCTGTTTTTT | CASSPDRRNTGELFF
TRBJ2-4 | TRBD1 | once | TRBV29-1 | TGCAGCGCAGGGACAGGGAGAAACATTCAGTACTTC | CSAGTGRNIQYF
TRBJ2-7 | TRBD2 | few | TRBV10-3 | TGTGCCATCAGTCAACTAGCGGAGATATCCTACGAGCAGTACTTC | CAISQLAEISYEQYF
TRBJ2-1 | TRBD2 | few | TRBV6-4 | TGTGCCAGCAGTGCAGCTAGCGGCGCGTACAATGAGCAGTTCTTC | CASSAASGAYNEQFF
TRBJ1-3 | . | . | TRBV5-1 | TGCGCCAGCAGCTTATTGCGACAAGGAAGCTCTGGAAACACCATATATTTT | CASSLLRQGSSGNTIYF
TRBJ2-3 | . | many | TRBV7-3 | TGTGCCAGCAGCTTAGCGGGGACCTTGGATACGCAGTATTTT | CASSLAGTLDTQYF
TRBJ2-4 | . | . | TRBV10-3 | TGTGCCATCAGTGACCCGGACAGAATAGCCAAAAACATTCAGTACTTC | CAISDPDRIAKNIQYF
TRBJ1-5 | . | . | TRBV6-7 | TGTGCCAGCAGTTACGACCGGCTGAGCAATCAGCCCCAGCATTTT | CASSYDRLSNQPQHF
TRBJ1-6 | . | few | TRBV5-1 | TGCGCCAGCAGCCAGCAGCGACAGGCAAATTCACCCCTCCACTTT | CASSQQRQANSPLHF
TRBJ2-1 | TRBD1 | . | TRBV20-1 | TGCAGTGCGAAGGCTGGGACAGGGGCCCATGAGCAGTTCTTC | CSAKAGTGAHEQFF
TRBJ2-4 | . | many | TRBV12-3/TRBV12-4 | TGTGCCAGCAGTTTTACTCGGGGAGCCAAAAACATTCAGTACTTC | CASSFTRGAKNIQYF
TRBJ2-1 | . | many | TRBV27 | TGTGCCAGCAGTTTATGGGATAGCGTCAATGAGCAGTTCTTC | CASSLWDSVNEQFF
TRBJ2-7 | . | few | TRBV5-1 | TGCGCCAGCAGCACGGGACACTCCTACGAGCAGTACTTC | CASSTGHSYEQYF
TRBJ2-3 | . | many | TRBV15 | TGTGCCACCAGCATTAGCACAGATACGCAGTATTTT | CATSISTDTQYF
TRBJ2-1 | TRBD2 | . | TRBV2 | TGTGCCAGCGATGGACTAGCGGATTCGAATGAGCAGTTCTTC | CASDGLADSNEQFF
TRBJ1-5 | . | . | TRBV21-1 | TGCGGACAGGGAGGCAATCAGCCCCAGCATTTT | CGQGGNQPQHF
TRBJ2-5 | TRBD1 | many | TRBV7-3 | TGTGCCAGCAGCACCGGGACAGGGAGAGGTCAAGAGACCCAGTACTTC | CASSTGTGRGQETQYF
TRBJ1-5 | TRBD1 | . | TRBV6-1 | TGTGCCAGCAGTGACAAACGACAGGGGCCCCAACCCCAGCATTTT | CASSDKRQGPQPQHF
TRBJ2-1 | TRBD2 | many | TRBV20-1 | TGCAGTGCTAGAGATATCCTTAGCGGGAGGGCCAATGAGCAGTTCTTC | CSARDILSGRANEQFF
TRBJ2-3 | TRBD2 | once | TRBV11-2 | TGTGCCAGCAGCGGATCGGGACTAGCGGGCCAGAGCACAGATACGCAGTATTTT | CASSGSGLAGQSTDTQYF
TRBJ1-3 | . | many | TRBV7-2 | TGTGCCAGTACTCAGGGTACGGGAAACACCATATATTTT | CASTQGTGNTIYF
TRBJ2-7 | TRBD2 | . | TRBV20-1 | TGCAGTGCAATGAGTCGGGACTACCTCTACGAGCAGTACTTC | CSAMSRDYLYEQYF
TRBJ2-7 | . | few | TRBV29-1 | TGCAGCGTTGTTAAGGGGTTCAGCTCCTACGAGCAGTACTTC | CSVVKGFSSYEQYF
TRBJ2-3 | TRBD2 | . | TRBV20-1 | TGCAGTGCTAGTCGGACTAGCAGATACACAGATACGCAGTATTTT | CSASRTSRYTDTQYF
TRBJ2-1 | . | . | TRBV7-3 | TGTGCCAGCAGCTTAACTAGCAGCAATGAGCAGTTCTTC | CASSLTSSNEQFF
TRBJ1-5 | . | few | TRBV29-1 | TGCGGGTACCGGGTTCCTAGCACAGATACGCAGCATTTT | CGYRVPSTDTQHF
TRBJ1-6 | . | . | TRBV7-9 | TGTGCCAGCAGCCCCGGCGTTTCACCCCTCCACTTT | CASSPGVSPLHF
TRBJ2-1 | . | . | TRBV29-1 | TGCAGCGTTGGACAGCGATACAATGAGCAGTTCTTC | CSVGQRYNEQFF
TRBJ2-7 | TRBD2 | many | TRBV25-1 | TGTGCCAGCACCTGGACTAGCGGCTACGAGCAGTACTTC | CASTWTSGYEQYF
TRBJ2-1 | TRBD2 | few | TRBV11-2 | TGTGCCAGCAGCGCCGTCACTAGCGGGAGCAGCAATGAGCAGTTCTTC | CASSAVTSGSSNEQFF
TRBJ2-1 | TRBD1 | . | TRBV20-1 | TGCAGTGCCTGGTCCTGGGACAGGGTCGACAATGAGCAGTTCTTC | CSAWSWDRVDNEQFF
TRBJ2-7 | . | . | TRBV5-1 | TGCGCCAGCAGCTTTCTCCACGAGCAGTACTTC | CASSFLHEQYF
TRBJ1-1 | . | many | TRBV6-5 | TGTGCCAGCAGTTACTCTTTCGGTAGCCAGACTTTAGAAGCTTTCTTT | CASSYSFGSQTLEAFF
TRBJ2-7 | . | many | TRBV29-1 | TGCAGCGTTGACACCACCTACGAGCAGTACTTC | CSVDTTYEQYF
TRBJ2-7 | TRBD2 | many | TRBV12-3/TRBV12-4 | TGTGCCAGCAGTCAACCGGGACTAGCGGGAAGCCAGCAGTACTTC | CASSQPGLAGSQQYF
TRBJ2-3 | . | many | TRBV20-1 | TGCAGTGCTAGAGATTCCCAAGCGTGGAGCCTACATTTT | CSARDSQAWSLHF
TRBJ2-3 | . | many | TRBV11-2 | TGTGCCAGCAGCTTAGAGGGGGGTCTAGGATGGGCAGATACGCAGTATTTT | CASSLEGGLGWADTQYF
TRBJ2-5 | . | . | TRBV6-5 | TGTGCCAGCAGTCAGAGAGGGGCCCAGTACTTC | CASSQRGAQYF
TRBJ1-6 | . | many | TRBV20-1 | TGCAGTGCTAGGGGATCGGGAGGACTAAATTCACCCCTCCACTTT | CSARGSGGLNSPLHF
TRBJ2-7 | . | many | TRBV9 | TGTGCCAGCAGTATGACAGGTTCAACCTACGAGCAGTACTTC | CASSMTGSTYEQYF